The clone carrying this T cell receptor (beta chain) was picked up many times. Its antigen is as yet unknown. The data were taken from a study of T cells after posttransplantation cyclophosphamide. General study results and limits: After PTCy, TRB diversity resembled that of CNI/methotrexate controls. TRB overlap between skin or GI tissue T cells and blood was limited. Donor-recipient repertoire similarity was low at 1-2 months, rising over year one.

Germline loops: CDR1 LNHDA, CDR2 SQIVND (reference sequence). The CDR3 extends over 15 amino acids. The V end lost 1 base, the J end lost 4 bases, and 11 bases lay between the germline ends. Cyclophosphamide on days +3 and +4 followed busulfan-fludarabine conditioning and a marrow graft. The repertoire was sequenced with immunoSEQ multiplex PCR; TCRdb's copy has only in-frame clones and lacks some. Observed are under 25,000 clones, no singletons, with the top ten taking around 1.9%. The chain joins TRBV19 to TRBJ2-1; D possibly corresponds to TRBD2 (5 bases). The source of this sequence is a male patient younger than 30 who received an allogeneic stem cell transplant from a related donor, was CMV-positive, and had no GVHD. The graft donor may have contributed some T cells. Source: PBMCs, taken after allogeneic stem cell transplant with posttransplant cyclophosphamide. The CDR3 nucleotides are TGTGCCAGTAGTATAGGTCCGGACTCATACAATGAGCAGTTCTTC. Its translation: CASSIGPDSYNEQFF.